This TCR beta chain derives from a study of identifying expanded T cells in peripheral blood. About this clone: Its antigen remains unknown.

CDR1 SGHRS and CDR2 YFSETQ come from the germline V gene. CDR3 length: 16 residues. Trimming pared 0 bases from V and 6 bases from J, leaving 15 bases between. General study findings and limits: Over approximately two and four weeks, about 16.4 and 19 clones changed, versus 1.2 between replicates. Across healthy donors, higher total template counts meant significantly greater two-week count variance.

The data were produced by immunoSEQ multiplex PCR, yet TCRdb's version contains in-frame clones alone and is incomplete. The sample shows some 130,000 clones, 70% to 90% of them seen only once. This chain links TRBV5-1 with TRBJ1-4; D not resolved. Sequences were obtained from blood. The TCR originated in a person between 18 and 75 years old in good health. CDR3 loop: CASSLDPGFIDEKLFF. The CDR3 nucleotides are TGCGCCAGCAGCTTGGATCCGGGGTTTATAGATGAAAAACTGTTTTTT.